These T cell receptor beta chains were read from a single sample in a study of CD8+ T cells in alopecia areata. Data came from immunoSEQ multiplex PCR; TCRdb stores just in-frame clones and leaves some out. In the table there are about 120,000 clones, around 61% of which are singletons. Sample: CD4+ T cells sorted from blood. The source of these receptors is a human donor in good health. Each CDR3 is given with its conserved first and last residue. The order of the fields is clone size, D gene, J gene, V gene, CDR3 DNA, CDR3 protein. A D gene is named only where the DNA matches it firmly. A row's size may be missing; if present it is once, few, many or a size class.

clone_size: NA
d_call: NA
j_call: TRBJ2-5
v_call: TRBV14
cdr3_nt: TGTGCCAGCAGCCCTCTCACTCTGCGGACCCAGTACTTC
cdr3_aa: CASSPLTLRTQYF

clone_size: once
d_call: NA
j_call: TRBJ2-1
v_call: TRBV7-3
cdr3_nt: TGTGCCAGCAGCCAGGACAGAAATGAGCAGTTCTTC
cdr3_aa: CASSQDRNEQFF

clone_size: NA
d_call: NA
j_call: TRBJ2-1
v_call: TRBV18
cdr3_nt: TGTGCCAGCTCACCGTTCAGGGCATCCTACAATGAGCAGTTCTTC
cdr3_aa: CASSPFRASYNEQFF

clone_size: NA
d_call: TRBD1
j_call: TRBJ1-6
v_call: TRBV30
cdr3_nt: TGTGCCTGGGACGGGACAGGTGATTCACCCCTCCACTTT
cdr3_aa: CAWDGTGDSPLHF

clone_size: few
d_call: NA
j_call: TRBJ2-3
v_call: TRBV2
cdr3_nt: TGTGCCAGCCGCCGGGACTCCCGCACAGATACGCAGTATTTT
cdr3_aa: CASRRDSRTDTQYF

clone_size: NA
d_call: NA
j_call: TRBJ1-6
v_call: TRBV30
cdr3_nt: TGTGCCTGGAGTGGATCCCCAGGGAATTCACCCCTCCACTTT
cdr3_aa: CAWSGSPGNSPLHF

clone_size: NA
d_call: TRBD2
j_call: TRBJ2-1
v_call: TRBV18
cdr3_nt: TGTGCCAGCTCACCAGAGCGGGGGGGCCTATGGCAGTTCTTC
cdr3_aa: CASSPERGGLWQFF

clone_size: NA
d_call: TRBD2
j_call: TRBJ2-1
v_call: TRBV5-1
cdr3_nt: TGCGCCAGCAGCACCGCGGGACTAGCGGCCCATGAGCAGTTCTTC
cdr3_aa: CASSTAGLAAHEQFF

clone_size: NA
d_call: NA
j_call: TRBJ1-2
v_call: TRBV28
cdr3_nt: TGTGCCAGCAGTTCCCCCCCCGGGACGGGTGTCTATGGCTACACCTTC
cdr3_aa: CASSSPPGTGVYGYTF

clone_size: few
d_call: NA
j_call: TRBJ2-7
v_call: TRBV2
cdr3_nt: TGTGCCAGCAGTGACTTTACCAAAAGCTCCTACGAGCAGTACTTC
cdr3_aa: CASSDFTKSSYEQYF

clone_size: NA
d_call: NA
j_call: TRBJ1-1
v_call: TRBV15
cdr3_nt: TGTGCCACCAGTCCTCTGGGAAGGAACACTGAAGCTTTCTTT
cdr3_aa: CATSPLGRNTEAFF

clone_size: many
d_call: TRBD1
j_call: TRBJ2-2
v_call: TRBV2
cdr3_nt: TGTGCCAGCAGTGAAGTTTTTTTGAGGGCAGGGGGCTCCCCCGGGGAGCTGTTTTTT
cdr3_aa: CASSEVFLRAGGSPGELFF

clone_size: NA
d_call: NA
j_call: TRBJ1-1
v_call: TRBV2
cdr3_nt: TGTGCCAGCCGATCCCGGCAAGGGGGGAACACTGAAGCTTTCTTT
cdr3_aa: CASRSRQGGNTEAFF

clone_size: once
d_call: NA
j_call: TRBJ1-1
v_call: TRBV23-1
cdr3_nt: TGCGCCAGCACCCAAGGGGTGCCCTTGAACACTGAAGCTTTCTTT
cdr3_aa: CASTQGVPLNTEAFF

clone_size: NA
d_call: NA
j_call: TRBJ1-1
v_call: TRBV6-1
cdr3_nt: TGTGCCAGCAGTGAAGCAGGGGGGATCGCTGAAGCTTTCTTT
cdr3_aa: CASSEAGGIAEAFF

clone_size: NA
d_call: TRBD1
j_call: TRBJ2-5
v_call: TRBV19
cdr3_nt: TGTGCCAGTAAAACCGGGACAGGGCCTGGGACCCAGTACTTC
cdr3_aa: CASKTGTGPGTQYF

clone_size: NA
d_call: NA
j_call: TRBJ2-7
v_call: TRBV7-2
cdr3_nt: TGTGCCAGCAGCCCTCAATGGGGGTCCTACGAGCAGTACTTC
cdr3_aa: CASSPQWGSYEQYF

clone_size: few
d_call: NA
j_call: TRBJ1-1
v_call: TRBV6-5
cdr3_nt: TGTGCCAGCAGTTACTCGGAGGGTCGGGCTTTCTTT
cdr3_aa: CASSYSEGRAFF

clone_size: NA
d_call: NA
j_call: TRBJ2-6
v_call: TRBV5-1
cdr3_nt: TGCGCCAGCAGCTCCAGCCTCTCTGGGGCCAACGTCCTGACTTTC
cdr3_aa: CASSSSLSGANVLTF

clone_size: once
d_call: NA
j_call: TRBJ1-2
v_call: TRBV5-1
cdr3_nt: TGCGCCAGCAGCTTGGAACAGAATTATGGCTACACCTTC
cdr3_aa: CASSLEQNYGYTF

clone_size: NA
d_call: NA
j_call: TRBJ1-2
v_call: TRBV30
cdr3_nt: TGTGCCTGGAGTGTCAGGGTCGACTATGGCTACACCTTC
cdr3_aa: CAWSVRVDYGYTF

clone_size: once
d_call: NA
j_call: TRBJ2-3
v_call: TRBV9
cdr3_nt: TGTGCCAGCAGCGTGACCTCTCTAATTGATACGCAGTATTTT
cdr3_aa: CASSVTSLIDTQYF

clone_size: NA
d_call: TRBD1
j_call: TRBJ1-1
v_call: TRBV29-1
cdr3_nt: TGCAGTATCTCCAGGGGGGGAACTGAAGCTTTCTTT
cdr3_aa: CSISRGGTEAFF

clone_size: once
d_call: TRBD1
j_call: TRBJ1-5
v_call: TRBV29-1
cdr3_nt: TGCAGCGTTGGGCAGGGGACAGGGTCCAATCAGCCCCAGCATTTT
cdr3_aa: CSVGQGTGSNQPQHF

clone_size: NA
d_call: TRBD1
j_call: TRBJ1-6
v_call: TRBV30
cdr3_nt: TGTGCCTGGGGAGGACAGGGCGGGTCACCCCTCCACTTT
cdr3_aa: CAWGGQGGSPLHF

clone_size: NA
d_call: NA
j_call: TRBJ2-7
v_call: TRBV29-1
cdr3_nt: TGCAGCGGGGGGCTTTCCTACGAGCAGTACTTC
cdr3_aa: CSGGLSYEQYF

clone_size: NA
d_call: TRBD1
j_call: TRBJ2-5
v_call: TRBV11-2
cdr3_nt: TGTGCCAGCAGCTTATCTACAGGGGGCGTTGAGACCCAGTACTTC
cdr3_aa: CASSLSTGGVETQYF

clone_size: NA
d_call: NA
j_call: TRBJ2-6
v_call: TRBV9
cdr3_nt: TGTGCCAGCACCACGATTACGGGGAGCTCTGGGGCCAACGTCCTGACTTTC
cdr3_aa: CASTTITGSSGANVLTF